A selection of T cell receptor beta chains follows, all from one sample in a study of blood T cell repertoires in COVID-19. Sequencing was performed with immunoSEQ multiplex PCR; in TCRdb, only in-frame clones are kept and a portion is missing. The repertoire holds approximately 90,000 clones, with about nine tenths as singletons. Sequenced input: peripheral blood. The origin of the receptors is a man aged 60 to 69 with COVID-19, enrolled during active disease. The CDR3 runs from the conserved cysteine through the conserved F or W. The order of the fields is clone size, J gene, V gene, D gene, CDR3 DNA, CDR3 protein. D genes are given only for firm matches. Only part of the rows carry a size: once, few, many, or a class if the clone is expanded.

size: once
J: TRBJ2-1
V: TRBV6-5
D: .
DNA: TGTGCCAGCAGCAAGGGAGGCAATGAGCAGTTCTTC
CDR3: CASSKGGNEQFF

size: .
J: TRBJ2-7
V: TRBV5-6
D: TRBD2
DNA: TGTGCCAGCAGCTTCGGACTAGCGGGAGGCAAGAACGAGCAGTACTTC
CDR3: CASSFGLAGGKNEQYF

size: .
J: TRBJ2-7
V: TRBV7-9
D: .
DNA: TGTGCCAGCAGCTCTAGGGGTATCGGCAGGGGCAGCCTTGACGAGCAGTACTTC
CDR3: CASSSRGIGRGSLDEQYF

size: .
J: TRBJ2-5
V: TRBV10-3
D: TRBD1
DNA: TGTGCCATCAGTGACTCGACAGGGGTGGAGACCCAGTACTTC
CDR3: CAISDSTGVETQYF

size: .
J: TRBJ1-1
V: TRBV5-1
D: .
DNA: TGCGCCAGCAGCTTGGAACCCAGCGGGGACACTGAAGCTTTCTTT
CDR3: CASSLEPSGDTEAFF

size: .
J: TRBJ1-2
V: TRBV30
D: TRBD1
DNA: TGTGCCTGGAAGAGGACAGGGAGTGGAGGCTACACCTTC
CDR3: CAWKRTGSGGYTF

size: .
J: TRBJ1-5
V: TRBV27
D: TRBD1
DNA: TGTGCCAGCAGGCCGGGACAGGGAGACCCCAATCAGCCCCAGCATTTT
CDR3: CASRPGQGDPNQPQHF

size: .
J: TRBJ1-4
V: TRBV6-5
D: .
DNA: TGTGCCAGCGGAGGTAACGAAAAACTGTTTTTT
CDR3: CASGGNEKLFF

size: .
J: TRBJ2-5
V: TRBV9
D: TRBD2
DNA: TGTGCCAGCAGCGAGGGACTAGCGGACTACCAAGAGACCCAGTACTTC
CDR3: CASSEGLADYQETQYF

size: .
J: TRBJ2-3
V: TRBV11-3
D: .
DNA: TGTGCCAGCAGTACACCGTTACCTGATACGCAGTATTTT
CDR3: CASSTPLPDTQYF

size: .
J: TRBJ1-2
V: TRBV29-1
D: TRBD1
DNA: TGCAGCGTTCAGCCCGACAGGGGAGGCTACACCTTC
CDR3: CSVQPDRGGYTF

size: .
J: TRBJ1-1
V: TRBV6-5
D: TRBD1
DNA: TGTGCCAGCAGTTTCGGACAGGGGGCGCGCACTGAAGCTTTCTTT
CDR3: CASSFGQGARTEAFF

size: .
J: TRBJ2-2
V: TRBV25-1
D: .
DNA: TGTGCCAGCAGTGCGAGCACAGGAGACACCGGGGAGCTGTTTTTT
CDR3: CASSASTGDTGELFF

size: .
J: TRBJ1-2
V: TRBV20-1
D: .
DNA: TGCAGCCCGGGGGGCTATGGCTACACCTTC
CDR3: CSPGGYGYTF

size: .
J: TRBJ2-5
V: TRBV25-1
D: .
DNA: TGTGCCAGCAGACCTACATGGGGCCGGGACATACAAGAGACCCAGTACTTC
CDR3: CASRPTWGRDIQETQYF

size: .
J: TRBJ2-1
V: TRBV25-1
D: TRBD2
DNA: TGTGCCACCGCTAGCGGGAGCCACAATGAGCAGTTCTTC
CDR3: CATASGSHNEQFF

size: once
J: TRBJ1-6
V: TRBV12-3/TRBV12-4
D: .
DNA: TGTGCCAGCACTCGGGGGGTTTCACCCCTCCACTTT
CDR3: CASTRGVSPLHF

size: .
J: TRBJ2-7
V: TRBV4-3
D: .
DNA: TGCGCCAGCAGCCCGAACTACCGCCTCTCCTACGAGCAGTACTTC
CDR3: CASSPNYRLSYEQYF

size: .
J: TRBJ2-7
V: TRBV28
D: TRBD1
DNA: TGTGCCAGCAGTTTGCAACCGGGACAGGGATCGGGTTATTTCTACGAGCAGTACTTC
CDR3: CASSLQPGQGSGYFYEQYF

size: .
J: TRBJ2-5
V: TRBV2
D: TRBD2
DNA: TGTGCCAGTCAAGTGGGACTAGCGGGAGCAGAGACCCAGTACTTC
CDR3: CASQVGLAGAETQYF

size: .
J: TRBJ2-1
V: TRBV7-2
D: TRBD2
DNA: TGTGCCAGCAGCGCCGGACTAGCGGCCTTCAATGAGCAGTTCTTC
CDR3: CASSAGLAAFNEQFF

size: few
J: TRBJ1-2
V: TRBV10-3
D: TRBD1
DNA: TGTGCCATCAGTGAGCCAGGACAGGGCGGGATCTATGGCTACACCTTC
CDR3: CAISEPGQGGIYGYTF

size: .
J: TRBJ2-3
V: TRBV19
D: .
DNA: TGTGCCAGTAGGGGGGGAGATGTCACAGATACGCAGTATTTT
CDR3: CASRGGDVTDTQYF

size: .
J: TRBJ2-1
V: TRBV30
D: .
DNA: TGTGCCTGGAGTGTAACGCGGGTTTTAAATGAGCAGTTCTTC
CDR3: CAWSVTRVLNEQFF

size: .
J: TRBJ2-7
V: TRBV11-3
D: TRBD2
DNA: TGTGCCAGCAGCCCCGGGGGGAGCGGGAGGGCCGGGGAGCAGTACTTC
CDR3: CASSPGGSGRAGEQYF

size: .
J: TRBJ2-3
V: TRBV5-1
D: TRBD1
DNA: TGCGCCAGCAGCGTGCCGGGACAGGGGAGCCCAGATACGCAGTATTTT
CDR3: CASSVPGQGSPDTQYF

size: .
J: TRBJ1-1
V: TRBV7-2
D: TRBD1
DNA: TGTGCCAGCAGCCAGACAGGGGGGGCGGAGACTGAAGCTTTCTTT
CDR3: CASSQTGGAETEAFF

size: .
J: TRBJ2-5
V: TRBV4-1
D: TRBD2
DNA: TGCGCCAGCAGCCAAGAGGGACTAGCGGAGACCCAGTACTTC
CDR3: CASSQEGLAETQYF

size: .
J: TRBJ2-7
V: TRBV10-3
D: TRBD2
DNA: TGTGCCATCTCCCGGGGGGTCTCCGAGCAGTACTTC
CDR3: CAISRGVSEQYF

size: few
J: TRBJ2-1
V: TRBV5-1
D: TRBD1
DNA: TGCGCCAGCGACACAGGGGGCTCGGGGAATGAGCAGTTCTTC
CDR3: CASDTGGSGNEQFF

size: .
J: TRBJ2-1
V: TRBV27
D: TRBD2
DNA: TGTGCCAGCAGTCAAATAGCGGGAGGGCTCTACAATGAGCAGTTCTTC
CDR3: CASSQIAGGLYNEQFF

size: once
J: TRBJ2-7
V: TRBV5-1
D: .
DNA: TGCGCCAGCAGCTCGGGGATAGAGCGGGCGAGCTCCTACGAGCAGTACTTC
CDR3: CASSSGIERASSYEQYF

size: .
J: TRBJ1-3
V: TRBV6-5
D: TRBD1
DNA: TGTGCCAGCAGTCGGGCGACAGGGTCTGGAAACACCATATATTTT
CDR3: CASSRATGSGNTIYF